This TCR beta chain was observed in a study of T cell responses to AZD1222 COVID-19 vaccine. Study in general: Second-dose schedules of about 4 or about 12 weeks were combined.

This table comes from immunoSEQ multiplex PCR, and its TCRdb copy is limited to in-frame clones, with some not included. The table has over 140,000 clones, 80% to 95% seen once; the top ten hold about 5.5%. This sequence originates from an adult in good health. The source material was peripheral blood, sampled on day 0 of AZD1222 vaccination.

DNA of the CDR3: TGTGCCAGCAGCTTAGGAGTAAACAATGAGCAGTTCTTC. Protein product: CASSLGVNNEQFF. The chain recombines TRBV7-6 with TRBJ2-1; D remains ambiguous. Trimming removed 1 base from V and 5 bases from J, with 6 bases in between. The CDR3 loop spans 13 amino acids. CDR1 is SGHVS, CDR2 FNYEAQ, per germline.